The next 17 T cell receptor beta chains were all read from a single sample in a study of cytomegalovirus exposure and HLA in healthy donors. This PCR relied on a set of 60 Vbeta primers and 13 Jbeta primers. Libraries were prepared by immunoSEQ multiplex PCR; TCRdb keeps only in-frame clonotypes and omits some of them. The table has about 180,000 clones, around 77% seen once. Material for sequencing was PBMCs. The receptors were gathered from a man between 60 and 70 years old in good health and CMV-seronegative.

The J gene is TRBJ1-2, the V gene TRBV6-4, with unresolved D. V was cut by 4 bases and J by 4 bases, with 16 bases left in between. This CDR3 is 15 amino acids long. The germline gives CDR1 MRHNA, CDR2 SNTAGT. Here the CDR3 reads CASSVDTTAIYGYTF. The CDR3 nucleotides read TGTGCCAGCAGTGTCGATACCACAGCTATCTATGGCTACACCTTC.

The J gene is TRBJ1-1, the V gene TRBV6-6; TRBD1 aligns across 11 bases. The ends lost 8 bases at V and 6 bases at J; junction bases unmatched: 5. Germline assignment: CDR1 MNHNY and CDR2 SVGAGI (reference sequence). The CDR3 length is 13 residues. The CDR3 region is CASRTGGEAEAFF. Here the CDR3 DNA reads TGTGCCAGCCGGACAGGGGGCGAGGCTGAAGCTTTCTTT.

The chain uses TRBV7-6 and TRBJ1-1; a possible D gene is TRBD1 (6 bases). Germline CDR1 and CDR2: SGHVS and FNYEAQ. The CDR3 sequence is 15 residues long. The ends were cut back, 4 bases at V and 4 bases at J, with 16 bases in the middle. The CDR3 loop is CASSSTGTGPTEAFF. CDR3 coding DNA: TGTGCCAGCAGCTCGACAGGTACTGGGCCCACTGAAGCTTTCTTT.

This clone was detected once. The chain recombines TRBV7-2 with TRBJ2-7; TRBD2 is a possible D gene (6 bases). The ends were cut back, 3 bases at V and 4 bases at J, with 16 bases in the middle. In germline, CDR1 is SGHTA, CDR2 FQGNSA. CDR3 length: 15 residues. CDR3 region: CASSFAAGSLYEQYF. As DNA, the CDR3 is TGTGCCAGCAGCTTTGCGGCGGGGTCCCTTTACGAGCAGTACTTC.

The chain is built from TRBV12-5 and TRBJ2-3; TRBD2 agrees at 7 bases. Per the germline V gene, CDR1 is LGHNT and CDR2 is FRNRAP. V was clipped by 0 bases and J by 2 bases; unmatched bases: 20. This CDR3 has 21 amino acids. The CDR3 reads CASGLVRGGGGQFVHTDTQYF. DNA for the CDR3: TGTGCTAGTGGTTTGGTACGCGGCGGGGGAGGACAATTCGTACACACAGATACGCAGTATTTT.

This chain joins TRBV30 and TRBJ2-5; D gene ambiguous. Germline-derived CDR1 and CDR2 are GTSNPN and SVGIG (reference sequence). The germline V and J ends were trimmed by 0 bases and 3 bases, with 8 bases remaining between them. The CDR3 is 13 amino acids. The CDR3 coding sequence is TGTGCCTGGAGTGTACGCCGCGAAGAGACCCAGTACTTC. The encoded protein is CAWSVRREETQYF.

The chain uses TRBV10-3 and TRBJ2-3; 9 bases fit TRBD2. CDR3 size: 14 residues. Germline V gene sequence: CDR1 ENHRY, CDR2 SYGVKD. The junction had 3 bases not matched to a gene; V was cut back by 8 bases and J by 0 bases. CDR3 sequence (DNA): TGTGCCATCTCTAGCGGGGTTAGCACAGATACGCAGTATTTT. This translates into CAISSGVSTDTQYF.

The genes are TRBV11-2 and TRBJ1-1; 7 bases fit TRBD1. CDR3 length: 15 amino acids. V lost 1 base and J lost 4; bases outside the gene matches: 6. Per germline, CDR1 SGHAT and CDR2 FQNNGV. The CDR3 nucleotides read TGTGCCAGCAGCTTAGGGGCAGGGGGGTTCACTGAAGCTTTCTTT. Amino acids: CASSLGAGGFTEAFF.

This sequence joins TRBV7-2 and TRBJ2-1; TRBD2 agrees at 8 bases. The germline V gene encodes CDR1 SGHTA and CDR2 FQGNSA. The CDR3 spans 13 residues. V shed 2 bases, J shed 8 bases, and the junction held 2 bases outside the gene matches. The CDR3 DNA reads TGTGCCAGCAGCTTATCCGGGAGGGATGAGCAGTTCTTC. Protein sequence: CASSLSGRDEQFF.

CDR3 DNA: TGCGCCAGCAGCCAATCAGGGTTAAACTACGAGCAGTACTTC. It specifies CASSQSGLNYEQYF. The chain is built from TRBV4-1 and TRBJ2-5, with D perhaps matching TRBD1 (5 bases). The closer fit of TRBJ2-7 to the DNA end suggests the J call may be wrong. Germline values: CDR1 MGHRA, CDR2 YSYEKL. The CDR3 has 14 residues.

Only one count was recorded for this clone. The chain has TRBV19 and TRBJ2-7; 9 positions agree with TRBD1. J gave up 7 bases and V 8 bases, and 6 bases lay outside the gene matches. This CDR3 has 12 residues. In germline, CDR1 is LNHDA, CDR2 SQIVND (reference sequence). Written as DNA, the CDR3 is TGTGCCAGTGCACAGGGGGCGGGGGAGCAGTACTTC. Translated, it gives CASAQGAGEQYF. Drawing the rest from reference TRBV19 and TRBJ2-7, the complete variable domain is DGGITQSPKYLFRKEGQNVTLSCEQNLNHDAMYWYRQDPGQGLRLIYYSQIVNDFQKGDIAEGYSVSREKKESFPLTVTSAQKNPTAFYLCASAQGAGEQYFGPGTRLTVT.

The rearrangement uses TRBV7-8 and TRBJ2-2; D is possibly TRBD2 (6 bases). V was pared by 6 bases and J by 0 bases, with 11 bases between. Germline lookup yields CDR1 SGHVS and CDR2 FQNEAQ. The CDR3 is made up of 15 amino acids. This CDR3 is CASSFRDSNTGELFF. DNA of the CDR3: TGTGCCAGCAGTTTCCGGGACTCGAACACCGGGGAGCTGTTTTTT. The variable domain in full, with the rest retrieved from reference TRBV7-8 and TRBJ2-2, is GAGVSQSPRYKVAKRGQDVALRCDPISGHVSLFWYQQALGQGPEFLTYFQNEAQLDKSGLPSDRFFAERPEGSVSTLKIQRTQQEDSAVYLCASSFRDSNTGELFFGEGSRLTVL.

CDR3 bases: TGCGCCAGCAGCTTGGCGGTTCTCACAGATACGCAGTATTTT. This codes for CASSLAVLTDTQYF. The chain employs TRBV5-1 and TRBJ2-3; D is undetermined. The CDR3 has 14 residues. The V gene lost 0 bases and the J gene lost 2 bases, with 7 bases spanning the gap. Germline CDR1 is SGHRS and CDR2 is YFSETQ.

The V and J genes are TRBV5-1 and TRBJ2-5, with D perhaps TRBD2 (6 bases). The CDR3 has 16 residues. Germline V gene sequence: CDR1 SGHRS, CDR2 YFSETQ. Trimming cost V 4 bases and J 5 bases, with 21 bases left between them. The CDR3 DNA reads TGCGCCAGCAGCCAAAATGGAGCAGGGAGGCAGGAGACCCAGTACTTC. Its translation: CASSQNGAGRQETQYF. The full variable domain, in which reference TRBV5-1 and TRBJ2-5 provide the parts outside the CDR3, is KAGVTQTPRYLIKTRGQQVTLSCSPISGHRSVSWYQQTPGQGLQFLFEYFSETQRNKGNFPGRFSGRQFSNSRSEMNVSTLELGDSALYLCASSQNGAGRQETQYFGPGTRLLVL.

This chain joins TRBV9 and TRBJ2-2; perhaps TRBD1 as D (6 bases). CDR3 length: 14 residues. Looked up from germline, CDR1 is SGDLS and CDR2 is YYNGEE. V was clipped by 2 bases and J by 5 bases, with 10 bases between them. For the CDR3, the DNA is TGTGCCAGCAGCGTCAGGGGACCAACCGGGGAGCTGTTTTTT. It is translated as CASSVRGPTGELFF.

The chain is built from TRBV28 and TRBJ1-5; D remains ambiguous. V was trimmed by 6 bases and J by 7 bases, leaving 16 bases between them. The CDR3 spans 14 residues. The germline gives CDR1 MDHEN, CDR2 SYDVKM. CDR3 protein: CASSWGGGGQPQHF. CDR3 coding DNA: TGTGCCAGCAGCTGGGGAGGAGGCGGGCAGCCCCAGCATTTT.

This chain connects TRBV19 to TRBJ1-2; 7 bases map to TRBD1. Looked up from germline, CDR1 is LNHDA and CDR2 is SQIVND (reference sequence). The CDR3 runs 17 residues. With V trimmed by 1 base and J by 3 bases, 11 bases remained unmatched. The CDR3 loop reads CASSIAHEGAAYYGYTF. As DNA, the CDR3 is TGTGCCAGTAGTATAGCCCACGAGGGGGCGGCTTACTATGGCTACACCTTC.